These 20 T cell receptor beta chains share one sample of origin, sequenced in a study of blood T cell repertoires in COVID-19. Clones were read by immunoSEQ multiplex PCR, and TCRdb kept only the in-frame ones, dropping some. The sample includes almost 400,000 clones, around 92% seen only once; the top ten take 1.5% to 2%. Material for sequencing was PBMCs or T cells enriched from blood (not recorded which). The source of these receptors is a woman younger than 45 who had recovered from COVID-19.

V gene TRBV14 combines with J gene TRBJ2-1; 7 bases match TRBD1. This CDR3 comprises 13 residues. From germline, CDR1 is SGHDN and CDR2 FVKESK. Unmatched junction bases numbered 4, after V lost 4 bases and J lost 7 bases. The CDR3 region has the DNA TGTGCCAGCAGCCGACAGGGACGGAATGAGCAGTTCTTC. Translating gives CASSRQGRNEQFF.

This chain joins TRBV6-5 and TRBJ1-1; weak D call: TRBD1 (5 bases). The CDR3 is 13 amino acids. Per germline, CDR1 MNHEY and CDR2 SVGAGI. The germline V and J ends were trimmed by 0 bases and 10 bases, with 12 bases remaining between them. In DNA, the CDR3 is TGTGCCAGCAGTTACTCAGGCAGGGCTATAGCTTTCTTT. Protein product: CASSYSGRAIAFF.

The chain couples TRBV30 to TRBJ2-2, with TRBD2 matching over 8 bases. Germline lookup yields CDR1 GTSNPN and CDR2 SVGIG (reference sequence). This CDR3 region has 13 residues. Unmatched junction bases numbered 4, after V lost 8 bases and J lost 2 bases. The CDR3 loop is CALSGINTGELFF. For the CDR3, the DNA is TGTGCCCTTAGCGGGATCAACACCGGGGAGCTGTTTTTT.

The sample holds one count of this clone. The chain employs TRBV9 and TRBJ1-4; maybe TRBD1 (6 bases). CDR1 is SGDLS and CDR2 is YYNGEE in the germline V gene. Trimming pared 0 bases from V and 7 bases from J, leaving 13 bases between. The CDR3 runs 15 residues. CDR3 in amino acids: CASSVAGGLGEKLFF. CDR3 coding DNA: TGTGCCAGCAGCGTAGCGGGGGGGCTTGGTGAAAAACTGTTTTTT.

V usage is TRBV21-1 and J usage is TRBJ1-6; the D call TRBD1 from the table was never checked on the DNA. TRBV21-1 is marked as a pseudogene. The CDR3 totals 16 residues. The CDR3 DNA is TGTGCCAGCAGCGACCGGAATTCAGGGGGCTCAACACCCCTCCACTTT. Amino acids: CASSDRNSGGSTPLHF.

This clone was picked up a small number of times. For the CDR3, the DNA is TGCAGTGCTAGTGGGGGCGAATATGGCTACACCTTC. As protein: CSASGGEYGYTF. This chain connects TRBV20-1 to TRBJ1-2, with a weak D call TRBD1 (6 bases). The length of the CDR3 is 12 residues. Germline V gene sequence: CDR1 DFQATT, CDR2 SNEGSKA (reference sequence). Trimming left V 3 bases short and J 5 bases short, with 10 bases between.

The rearrangement joins TRBV2 to TRBJ2-7; TRBD2 might be the D (5 bases). From germline, CDR1 is SNHLY and CDR2 FYNNEI. Trimming cost V 2 bases and J 3 bases, with 26 bases left between them. This CDR3 spans 19 amino acids. The CDR3: CASSERLAGRTPLDYEQYF. DNA for the CDR3: TGTGCCAGCAGTGAACGGTTGGCGGGTAGGACCCCTCTGGACTACGAGCAGTACTTC.

CDR3 bases: TGCGCCAGCAGCTCCGGCGGGGTTGTGGGTTCCTACGAGCAGTACTTC. Amino acids: CASSSGGVVGSYEQYF. The rearrangement uses TRBV5-1 and TRBJ2-7; tentative D call: TRBD2 (6 bases). CDR1 and CDR2 from the germline V gene are SGHRS and YFSETQ. Trimming shortened V by 3 bases and J by 1 base, and 17 bases separated the two germline ends. This CDR3 has 16 amino acids.

The chain uses TRBV21-1 and TRBJ1-3. TRBV21-1 is marked as a pseudogene. The CDR3 covers 19 residues. This CDR3 is CASSKAGGRHGRSGNTIYF. Here the CDR3 DNA reads TGTGCCAGCAGCAAAGCGGGGGGTAGGCACGGACGCTCTGGAAACACCATATATTTT.

V gene TRBV30 combines with J gene TRBJ2-7; TRBD1 agrees at 7 bases. V was pared by 2 bases and J by 2 bases, with 3 bases of the junction left unmatched. The CDR3 spans 13 residues. Germline CDR1 GTSNPN, CDR2 SVGIG (reference sequence). In DNA, the CDR3 is TGTGCCTGGAGTAAGGGGGCCACCTACGAGCAGTACTTC. Amino acids: CAWSKGATYEQYF. Together with reference TRBV30 and TRBJ2-7, the CDR3 gives the full variable domain: SQTIHQWPATLVQPVGSPLSLECTVEGTSNPNLYWYRQAAGRGLQLLFYSVGIGQISSEVPQNLSASRPQDRQFILSSKKLLLSDSGFYLCAWSKGATYEQYFGPGTRLTVT.

This chain connects TRBV19 to TRBJ2-2, with no clear D. This CDR3 spans 12 amino acids. CDR1 LNHDA and CDR2 SQIVND come from the germline V gene (reference sequence). Trimming took off 7 bases at V and 7 bases at J, with 10 bases between the two ends. This CDR3 is CASISFGGELFF. CDR3 DNA sequence: TGTGCCAGTATTTCTTTCGGCGGGGAGCTGTTTTTT.

This rearrangement joins TRBV28 to TRBJ1-1; D uncertain. V was shortened by 6 bases and J by 5 bases, with 13 bases between the two germline ends. The germline V gene encodes CDR1 MDHEN and CDR2 SYDVKM. The CDR3 covers 13 residues. The CDR3 spells CASRWQSGTEAFF. CDR3 nucleotide sequence: TGTGCCAGCAGATGGCAGTCCGGGACTGAAGCTTTCTTT.

The rearrangement links TRBV28 to TRBJ2-3; no clear D. Trimming stripped 1 base from V and 10 bases from J, with 9 bases between. The CDR3 extends over 12 amino acids. The germline gives CDR1 MDHEN, CDR2 SYDVKM. CDR3 bases: TGTGCCAGCAGTTTATTAGACGCGGCGCAGTATTTT. The encoded protein is CASSLLDAAQYF.

The chain has TRBV29-1 and TRBJ2-1, with 9 bases that match TRBD2. The length of the CDR3 is 15 residues. V gave up 0 bases and J gave up 6 bases; unmatched junction bases: 6. Germline CDR1 reads SQVTM; CDR2 reads ANQGSEA. In DNA form, the CDR3 reads TGCAGCGTTGAAGATCTAGCGGGATCGATCAATGAGCAGTTCTTC. Protein sequence: CSVEDLAGSINEQFF.

J is TRBJ1-1 and V is TRBV28; the D is unclear. Germline CDR1 and CDR2: MDHEN and SYDVKM. This CDR3 comprises 12 residues. Trimming removed 7 bases from V and 3 bases from J, with 9 bases in between. The CDR3 spells CASTSPYTEAFF. The DNA for the CDR3 is TGTGCCAGCACCTCCCCCTACACTGAAGCTTTCTTT.

CDR3 sequence (DNA): TGTGCCAGCAGTCGGGACTACCAATCGGGACAGTATTTT. It specifies CASSRDYQSGQYF. The rearrangement uses TRBV2 and TRBJ2-3; 7 nucleotides line up with TRBD2. There are 13 residues in the CDR3. The V and J ends lost 5 bases and 12 bases, in that order; junction bases with no gene match: 11. Per germline, CDR1 SNHLY and CDR2 FYNNEI.

This sequence joins TRBV5-5 and TRBJ2-1; TRBD2 is a possible D gene (5 bases). Germline CDR1 reads SGHKS; CDR2 reads YYEKEE (reference sequence). V was cut by 2 bases and J by 0 bases, with 15 bases left in between. This CDR3 is 17 amino acids long. CDR3 nucleotides: TGTGCCAGCAGCTTCCGTGAGCGGAGTTACTCCTACAATGAGCAGTTCTTC. Protein sequence: CASSFRERSYSYNEQFF.

J is TRBJ1-1 and V is TRBV18; TRBD1 matches 8 bases. The trim removed 4 bases at V and 1 base at J, leaving 5 bases unmatched. The CDR3 has 15 residues. The germline gives CDR1 KGHSH, CDR2 LQKENI. The CDR3 sequence: CASSLGQGGNTEAFF. The CDR3, as DNA: TGTGCCAGCTCACTAGGACAGGGAGGGAACACTGAAGCTTTCTTT. Full variable domain (outside the CDR3, taken from reference TRBV18 and TRBJ1-1): NAGVMQNPRHLVRRRGQEARLRCSPMKGHSHVYWYRQLPEEGLKFMVYLQKENIIDESGMPKERFSAEFPKEGPSILRIQQVVRGDSAAYFCASSLGQGGNTEAFFGQGTRLTVV.

The genes are TRBV9 and TRBJ1-3; 7 bases map to TRBD1. From germline, CDR1 is SGDLS and CDR2 YYNGEE. V lost 3 bases to trimming and J lost 4 bases; unmatched junction nucleotides: 7. The CDR3 runs 15 residues. In DNA, the CDR3 is TGTGCCAGCAGCGGAGAGACAGGGACGGGAAACACCATATATTTT. This codes for CASSGETGTGNTIYF. Full variable domain (rest looked up from reference TRBV9 and TRBJ1-3): DSGVTQTPKHLITATGQRVTLRCSPRSGDLSVYWYQQSLDQGLQFLIQYYNGEERAKGNILERFSAQQFPDLHSELNLSSLELGDSALYFCASSGETGTGNTIYFGEGSWLTVV.

V and J are TRBV19 and TRBJ2-7; TRBD2 matches at 8 bases. Looked up from germline, CDR1 is LNHDA and CDR2 is SQIVND (reference sequence). Germline trimming cut 3 bases from V and 3 bases from J; bases unmatched to any gene: 7. The length of the CDR3 is 15 residues. CDR3 sequence (DNA): TGTGCCAGTAGTATGGCCTTACGGGGGGGCTACGAGCAGTACTTC. Protein sequence: CASSMALRGGYEQYF.